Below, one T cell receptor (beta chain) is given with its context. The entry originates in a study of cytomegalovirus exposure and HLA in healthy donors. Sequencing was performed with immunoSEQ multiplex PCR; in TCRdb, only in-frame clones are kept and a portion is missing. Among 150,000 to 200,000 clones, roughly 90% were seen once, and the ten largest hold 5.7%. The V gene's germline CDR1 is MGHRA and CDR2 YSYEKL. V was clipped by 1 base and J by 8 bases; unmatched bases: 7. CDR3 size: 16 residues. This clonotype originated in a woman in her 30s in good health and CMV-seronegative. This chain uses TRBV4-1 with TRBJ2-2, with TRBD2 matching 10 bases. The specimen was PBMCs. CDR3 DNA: TGCGCCAGCAGCCAAGTTTCACTAGCGGGAACTGGGGAGCTGTTTTTT. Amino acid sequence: CASSQVSLAGTGELFF.